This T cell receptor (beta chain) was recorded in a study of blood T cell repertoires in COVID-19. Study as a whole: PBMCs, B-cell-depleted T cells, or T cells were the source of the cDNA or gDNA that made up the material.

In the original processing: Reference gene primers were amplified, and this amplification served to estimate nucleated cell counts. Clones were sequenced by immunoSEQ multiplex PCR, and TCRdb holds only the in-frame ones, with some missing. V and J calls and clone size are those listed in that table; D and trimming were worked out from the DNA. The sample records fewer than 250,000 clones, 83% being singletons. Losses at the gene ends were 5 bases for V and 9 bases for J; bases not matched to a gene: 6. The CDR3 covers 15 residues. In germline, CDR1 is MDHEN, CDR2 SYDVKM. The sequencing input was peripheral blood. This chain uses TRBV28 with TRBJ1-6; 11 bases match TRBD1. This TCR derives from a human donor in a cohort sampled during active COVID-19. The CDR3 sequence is CASSPPGQGGSPLHF. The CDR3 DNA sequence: TGTGCCAGCAGTCCCCCGGGACAGGGGGGTTCACCCCTCCACTTT.